This is a list of T cell receptor beta chains from one sample in a study of T cell responses to AZD1222 COVID-19 vaccine. Assay: immunoSEQ multiplex PCR; the TCRdb copy retains only in-frame clones and omits some. This table holds around 100,000 clones, around nine tenths found once. This specimen consisted of peripheral blood, obtained on day 0 of AZD1222 vaccination. These receptors were obtained from an adult in good health. The CDR3 runs from the conserved cysteine through the conserved F or W. The D gene is left open where the match is weak. Not all rows give a size; the values are once, few, many and, for expanded clones, a class.

d_gene	v_gene	abundance	j_gene	CDR3aa	CDR3nt
-	TRBV5-1	-	TRBJ1-2	CASSTLLGGAVGYTF	TGCGCCAGCAGCACGCTCCTGGGAGGGGCCGTTGGCTACACCTTC
-	TRBV7-9	-	TRBJ1-2	CASSLDRGVAYGYTF	TGTGCCAGCAGCTTAGATCGGGGAGTAGCCTATGGCTACACCTTC
-	TRBV7-8	-	TRBJ1-3	CASSLERVGRVSGNTIYF	TGTGCCAGCAGCTTAGAGCGGGTCGGCAGAGTCTCTGGAAACACCATATATTTT
TRBD2	TRBV7-9	-	TRBJ2-1	CASSPRLAGSVNSYNEQFF	TGTGCCAGCAGCCCCAGACTAGCCGGAAGTGTGAATTCCTACAATGAGCAGTTCTTC
-	TRBV6-5	medium-sized	TRBJ1-5	CASSSRGGGSNQPQHF	TGTGCCAGCAGTTCAAGGGGCGGGGGTAGCAATCAGCCCCAGCATTTT
-	TRBV6-4	-	TRBJ2-2	CASSAAGRNTGELFF	TGTGCCAGCAGCGCGGCGGGTCGGAACACCGGGGAGCTGTTTTTT
-	TRBV7-9	once	TRBJ2-7	CASSLKGYEQYF	TGTGCCAGCAGCTTAAAGGGCTACGAGCAGTACTTC
-	TRBV19	-	TRBJ1-3	CASSPQPLTGNTIYF	TGTGCCAGTAGCCCACAGCCCTTGACTGGAAACACCATATATTTT
-	TRBV6-5	-	TRBJ2-5	CASSYSGGDETQYF	TGTGCCAGCAGTTACTCAGGAGGGGACGAGACCCAGTACTTC
-	TRBV18	-	TRBJ1-1	CASSPTDNTEAFF	TGTGCCAGCTCACCCACAGATAACACTGAAGCTTTCTTT
-	TRBV18	-	TRBJ1-2	CASSPDSTNYGYTF	TGTGCCAGCTCTCCGGACAGTACTAACTATGGCTACACCTTC
-	TRBV24-1	-	TRBJ1-1	CATSRQDTEAFF	TGTGCCACCAGTCGACAGGACACTGAAGCTTTCTTT
-	TRBV27	-	TRBJ2-1	CASSYPGGDNEQFF	TGTGCCAGCAGTTATCCAGGAGGAGACAATGAGCAGTTCTTC
-	TRBV5-1	-	TRBJ1-2	CASSPGGGRDYGYTF	TGCGCCAGCAGCCCCGGCGGGGGAAGGGACTATGGCTACACCTTC
-	TRBV11-3	once	TRBJ1-6	CASRDKPNSPLHF	TGTGCCAGCCGGGACAAGCCAAATTCACCCCTCCACTTT
-	TRBV4-3	-	TRBJ2-3	CASSQDYVAGWADTQYF	TGCGCCAGCAGCCAAGATTACGTCGCGGGATGGGCAGATACGCAGTATTTT
-	TRBV3-1/TRBV3-2	-	TRBJ2-7	CASSQSDASSYEQYF	TGTGCCAGCAGCCAATCGGACGCTTCCTCCTACGAGCAGTACTTC
-	TRBV4-3	-	TRBJ2-7	CASSQDFGPWREQYF	TGCGCCAGCAGCCAAGATTTCGGCCCTTGGAGGGAGCAGTACTTC
-	TRBV27	-	TRBJ1-6	CASSWNYNSPLHF	TGTGCCAGCAGCTGGAACTATAATTCACCCCTCCACTTT
-	TRBV11-3	-	TRBJ1-1	CASSPEGGRWTEAFF	TGTGCCAGCAGCCCCGAAGGGGGGAGGTGGACTGAAGCTTTCTTT
-	TRBV27	-	TRBJ1-2	CASSFTGWDYGYTF	TGTGCCAGCAGTTTTACAGGGTGGGACTATGGCTACACCTTC
-	TRBV5-1	-	TRBJ2-1	CASSLGGEQFF	TGCGCCAGCAGCTTAGGAGGTGAGCAGTTCTTC
-	TRBV5-1	-	TRBJ2-3	CASSYTRGEVADTQYF	TGCGCCAGCAGCTATACAAGAGGCGAAGTGGCAGATACGCAGTATTTT
-	TRBV12-3/TRBV12-4	once	TRBJ1-1	CASSFSDGEAFF	TGTGCCAGCAGTTTCTCCGACGGTGAAGCTTTCTTT
-	TRBV27	-	TRBJ1-6	CASSGTEGIILGSPLHF	TGTGCCAGCAGTGGCACGGAAGGGATAATTTTGGGTTCACCCCTCCACTTT
-	TRBV7-3	many	TRBJ2-7	CASSLEGRGAEQYF	TGTGCCAGCAGCTTAGAAGGCAGGGGGGCCGAGCAGTACTTC
TRBD1	TRBV19	-	TRBJ1-3	CASSRDSTSGNTIYF	TGTGCCAGTAGTCGGGACAGCACCTCTGGAAACACCATATATTTT
-	TRBV3-1/TRBV3-2	-	TRBJ2-2	CASSQGGNTGELFF	TGTGCCAGCAGCCAAGGGGGGAACACCGGGGAGCTGTTTTTT
-	TRBV30	-	TRBJ1-3	CAWRRGAGNTIYF	TGTGCCTGGAGAAGAGGGGCTGGAAACACCATATATTTT
-	TRBV7-2	-	TRBJ1-1	CASSLERANTEAFF	TGTGCCAGCAGCTTAGAAAGGGCGAACACTGAAGCTTTCTTT
TRBD2	TRBV5-4	-	TRBJ2-1	CASSLGLAAFVEQFF	TGTGCCAGCAGCTTAGGACTAGCGGCGTTCGTGGAGCAGTTCTTC
-	TRBV7-9	-	TRBJ2-5	CASTNGRETQYF	TGTGCCAGCACCAACGGAAGAGAGACCCAGTACTTC
-	TRBV7-9	once	TRBJ1-1	CASRFNPGSEAFF	TGTGCCAGCAGGTTCAACCCAGGGTCTGAAGCTTTCTTT
-	TRBV6-6	-	TRBJ2-7	CASRPPGPSGEQYF	TGTGCCAGCAGACCCCCAGGGCCTTCAGGGGAGCAGTACTTC
-	TRBV3-1/TRBV3-2	-	TRBJ1-2	CASSQTITTIYGYTF	TGTGCCAGCAGCCAAACAATAACAACTATCTATGGCTACACCTTC
-	TRBV4-3	-	TRBJ1-2	CASSQGMDYGYTF	TGCGCCAGCAGCCAAGGCATGGACTATGGCTACACCTTC
-	TRBV20-1	-	TRBJ1-1	CSALGRGAFF	TGCAGTGCTTTGGGACGGGGCGCTTTCTTT
-	TRBV18	-	TRBJ1-6	CASSPEGTGIPLHF	TGTGCCAGCTCACCAGAGGGCACGGGAATCCCCCTCCACTTT
-	TRBV30	-	TRBJ1-1	CAWSVQGNTEAFF	TGTGCCTGGAGTGTACAAGGGAACACTGAAGCTTTCTTT
-	TRBV5-1	-	TRBJ2-1	CASSLGGVDHFNEQFF	TGCGCCAGCAGCTTGGGTGGGGTCGACCACTTTAACGAGCAGTTCTTC
-	TRBV19	-	TRBJ1-6	CASSILGERANSPLHF	TGTGCCAGTAGTATTCTGGGGGAGCGGGCGAATTCACCCCTCCACTTT
TRBD1	TRBV27	few	TRBJ2-7	CASTDWTGPNYEQYF	TGTGCCAGCACCGACTGGACAGGACCCAACTACGAGCAGTACTTC
TRBD1	TRBV4-3	-	TRBJ1-1	CASRGTGATEAFF	TGCGCCAGCAGGGGTACAGGGGCCACTGAAGCTTTCTTT
TRBD2	TRBV7-2	-	TRBJ2-7	CASSSTAGIGEQYF	TGTGCCAGCAGCTCAACAGCGGGAATAGGCGAGCAGTACTTC
TRBD2	TRBV5-4	-	TRBJ2-2	CASSPGPSGSGELFF	TGTGCCAGCAGCCCCGGGCCTAGCGGTTCCGGGGAGCTGTTTTTT
-	TRBV7-2	-	TRBJ2-5	CASSSRRGRVETQYF	TGTGCCAGCAGCTCCCGCCGGGGGCGCGTAGAGACCCAGTACTTC
-	TRBV20-1	-	TRBJ1-2	CSDRGYTF	TGCAGTGACAGGGGCTACACCTTC
-	TRBV9	-	TRBJ2-1	CASSLQGSYNEQFF	TGTGCCAGCAGTCTCCAGGGCTCCTACAATGAGCAGTTCTTC
-	TRBV2	-	TRBJ2-2	CASSDRGVSTGELFF	TGTGCCAGCAGTGACAGGGGAGTCTCCACCGGGGAGCTGTTTTTT
-	TRBV5-4	-	TRBJ1-2	CASSPSPGNYGYTF	TGTGCCAGCAGCCCCAGCCCAGGGAACTATGGCTACACCTTC
TRBD1	TRBV5-1	once	TRBJ2-1	CASSPGTGGWYEQFF	TGCGCCAGCAGCCCCGGGACAGGGGGCTGGTATGAGCAGTTCTTC
TRBD1	TRBV6-5	-	TRBJ2-7	CASSWDRELYEQYF	TGTGCCAGCAGTTGGGACAGGGAACTCTACGAGCAGTACTTC
-	TRBV18	-	TRBJ1-6	CASSPDSRGSPLHF	TGTGCCAGCTCACCGGACAGCCGGGGTTCACCCCTCCACTTT
TRBD1	TRBV5-6	-	TRBJ1-3	CASSLAGLGGVARNTIYF	TGTGCCAGCAGCTTGGCCGGTTTAGGGGGCGTGGCACGAAACACCATATATTTT
-	TRBV18	-	TRBJ1-2	CASSPRTANIYGYTF	TGTGCCAGCTCACCACGGACAGCTAACATCTATGGCTACACCTTC
-	TRBV9	-	TRBJ2-1	CASSVGIQASNEQFF	TGTGCCAGCAGCGTCGGGATCCAAGCTAGCAATGAGCAGTTCTTC
-	TRBV19	-	TRBJ1-4	CAKTRGTTNEKLFF	TGTGCCAAAACCAGGGGTACAACTAATGAAAAACTGTTTTTT
TRBD1	TRBV18	once	TRBJ1-3	CASSPSPGGSGNTIYF	TGTGCCAGCTCACCCAGCCCAGGGGGCTCTGGAAACACCATATATTTT
-	TRBV6-5	-	TRBJ2-7	CASTYRRGSNEQYF	TGTGCCAGCACCTATAGGAGGGGTTCGAACGAGCAGTACTTC
-	TRBV6-5	-	TRBJ1-6	CASSSPLHF	TGTGCCAGCAGCTCACCCCTCCACTTT